One and the same sample provided the 11 T cell receptor beta chains below, sequenced in a study of human T cells and chemical hapten exposure. Time point defined: pre-sensitization, week 0. Sample treatment: therapeutic diphenylcyclopropenone sensitization with weekly scalp DPC. TCRdb re-called the RACE reads with MiXCR, one entry per CDR3 protein. The data show roughly 250,000 distinct CDR3 sequences, 8.6% seen once. The sequencing used whole blood, collected in connection with sensitization to the hapten diphenylcyclopropenone (DPC). These receptors all come from a woman between 40 and 50 years old with alopecia areata. Some clones in this sample may be carry-over from other donors' samples.

This chain uses TRBV14 with TRBJ2-1, with TRBD2 matching over 10 bases. Trimming removed 3 bases from V and 15 bases from J; junction bases left unmatched: 5. Per the germline V gene, CDR1 is SGHDN and CDR2 is FVKESK. There are 12 residues in the CDR3. In DNA form, the CDR3 reads TGTGCCAGCAGCCACCTAGCGGGAGTGGTGTTCTTC. Translating gives CASSHLAGVVFF.

This chain uses TRBV19 with TRBJ2-1, with D uncertain. Germline values: CDR1 LNHDA, CDR2 SQIVND (reference sequence). The CDR3 has 16 amino acids. V was clipped by 5 bases and J by 0 bases, with 14 bases between them. CDR3: CASSFLTRSSYNEQFF. The CDR3, as DNA: TGTGCCAGTAGTTTCCTCACTCGAAGCTCCTACAATGAGCAGTTCTTC.

This clonotype was detected only a few times. The rearrangement links TRBV12-3 or TRBV12-4 to TRBJ2-5; 15 nucleotides agree with TRBD2. This CDR3 comprises 18 residues. The V segment lost 2 bases and the J segment 7 bases; nucleotides outside the gene matches: 11. As DNA, the CDR3 is TGTGCCAGCAGTTTACAAGGACTAGCGGGAGGGCCAGCTCGGACCCAGTACTTC. Residues: CASSLQGLAGGPARTQYF.

This clonotype was counted only a few times. The chain employs TRBV6-5 and TRBJ2-3; D is perhaps TRBD1 or TRBD2 (7 bases each). Trimming shortened V by 2 bases and J by 3 bases, and 18 bases separated the two germline ends. CDR1 and CDR2 (germline): MNHEY, SVGAGI. The CDR3 is 17 amino acids. The CDR3 coding sequence is TGTGCCAGCAGTTACAGCTATACAGGGGAGGGTACAGATACGCAGTATTTT. The encoded protein is CASSYSYTGEGTDTQYF.

This chain connects TRBV6-5 to TRBJ1-2; 8 positions match TRBD1. The CDR3 runs to 14 residues. V lost 5 bases to trimming and J lost 2 bases; unmatched junction nucleotides: 4. CDR1 MNHEY and CDR2 SVGAGI come from the germline V gene. The CDR3 protein is CASSRDRSNYGYTF. The CDR3 bases are TGTGCCAGCAGTAGGGACAGGTCGAACTATGGCTACACCTTC.

The chain recombines TRBV6-6 with TRBJ2-5; D is possibly TRBD1 or TRBD2 (5 bases each). The V end was cut by 10 bases, the J end by 5 bases, with 20 bases between. The CDR3 is made up of 14 amino acids. The V gene's germline CDR1 is MNHNY and CDR2 SVGAGI (reference sequence). CDR3 in amino acids: CAISSRGHGETQYF. The DNA of the CDR3 is TGTGCCATTTCGAGCCGGGGCCACGGGGAGACCCAGTACTTC.

This chain links TRBV5-1 with TRBJ1-1; no firm D call. The V gene lost 1 base and the J gene lost 3 bases, with 10 bases spanning the gap. This CDR3 has 14 residues. CDR1 is SGHRS, CDR2 YFSETQ, per germline. The CDR3 sequence: CASSLSDFYTEAFF. The CDR3 region has the DNA TGCGCCAGCAGCTTGTCAGACTTCTACACTGAAGCTTTCTTT.

This clonotype has only a few counts. The chain has TRBV7-2 and TRBJ2-3; D is perhaps TRBD2 (5 bases). In germline, CDR1 is SGHTA, CDR2 FQGNSA. This CDR3 region has 16 residues. Trimming took 1 base from V and 0 from J, leaving 11 bases between them. The CDR3 protein is CASSLVSGPSTDTQYF. CDR3 DNA: TGTGCCAGCAGCTTAGTCAGCGGACCAAGCACAGATACGCAGTATTTT.

The rearrangement links TRBV6-6 to TRBJ2-5; TRBD2 matches 14 bases. This CDR3 has 15 residues. Germline V gene data show CDR1 as MNHNY and CDR2 as SVGAGI (reference sequence). The J segment lost 4 bases and the V segment lost 6 bases, leaving 4 bases of the junction unmatched. The CDR3 reads CASSQGLAGAETQYF. In DNA form, the CDR3 reads TGTGCCAGCAGCCAGGGACTAGCGGGAGCAGAGACCCAGTACTTC.

This clonotype has just a few counts. The chain couples TRBV18 to TRBJ2-7; TRBD1 matches at 7 bases. Germline V gene data show CDR1 as KGHSH and CDR2 as LQKENI. This CDR3 comprises 14 residues. Germline trimming cut 2 bases from V and 7 bases from J; bases unmatched to any gene: 8. The CDR3 DNA reads TGTGCCAGCTCACCAATGGGAACAGGGGTAGAGCAGTACTTC. This encodes CASSPMGTGVEQYF.

This clonotype was picked up a small number of times. V gene TRBV27 combines with J gene TRBJ2-7, with D maybe TRBD2 (6 bases). This CDR3 has 13 residues. Germline CDR1 reads MNHEY; CDR2 reads SMNVEV (reference sequence). The V and J ends lost 7 bases and 2 bases respectively, with 12 bases between them. CDR3: CASMRGGAYEQYF. Written as DNA, the CDR3 is TGTGCCAGCATGAGGGGAGGTGCCTACGAGCAGTACTTC.